These 26 T cell receptor beta chains came from one sample sequenced in a study of blood T cell repertoires in COVID-19. TCRdb keeps only in-frame clones here, not all; method: immunoSEQ multiplex PCR. The sample contains roughly 160,000 clones, roughly 91% of which appear only once. Input material: peripheral blood. The receptors stem from a man between 18 and 29 years old with COVID-19, enrolled during active disease.

V and J are TRBV7-9 and TRBJ1-5; TRBD1 matches 7 bases. Trimming took 5 bases from V and 3 from J; bases not matched to a gene: 4. The CDR3 is 14 residues long. CDR1 and CDR2 (germline): SEHNR, FQNEAQ (reference sequence). CDR3 sequence reads: CASSRDSPNQPQHF. As DNA, the CDR3 is TGTGCCAGCAGCAGGGACAGTCCCAATCAGCCCCAGCATTTT.

The chain employs TRBV23-1 and TRBJ1-6, with 8 bases aligning to TRBD1. TRBV23-1 is marked as an open reading frame, function uncertain. The junction had 9 bases not matched to a gene; V was cut back by 3 bases and J by 8 bases. CDR3 length: 16 residues. This CDR3 reads CASSHPRGLFYSPLHF. CDR3 DNA sequence: TGCGCCAGCAGTCACCCCAGGGGGCTGTTTTATTCACCCCTCCACTTT.

This clone was detected only a few times. The chain combines TRBV12-3 or TRBV12-4 with TRBJ2-1; 9 bases line up with TRBD1. V trimming: 4 bases; J trimming: 9 bases; junction bases outside the gene matches: 4. The CDR3 has 13 amino acids. In DNA form, the CDR3 reads TGTGCCAGCAGTTGGACAGGGGATGGTGAGCAGTTCTTC. Amino acids: CASSWTGDGEQFF.

This clone was found once. The genes are TRBV27 and TRBJ2-1, with 7 bases identical to TRBD1. This CDR3 spans 17 amino acids. Looked up from germline, CDR1 is MNHEY and CDR2 is SMNVEV (reference sequence). V dropped 0 bases and J dropped 2; count of bases not matched to a gene: 7. CDR3 sequence reads: CASSLSWWDSPYNEQFF. CDR3 bases: TGTGCCAGCAGTTTATCGTGGTGGGACAGCCCCTACAATGAGCAGTTCTTC.

The J gene is TRBJ2-1, the V gene TRBV10-2; 8 positions match TRBD1. The CDR3 is made up of 15 amino acids. Per the germline V gene, CDR1 is WSHSY and CDR2 is SAAADI. V dropped 4 bases and J dropped 7; count of bases not matched to a gene: 9. The CDR3 DNA is TGCGCCAGCAGTGGATCCAGGGGGCTTGCAAATGAGCAGTTCTTC. Its translation is CASSGSRGLANEQFF.

The rearrangement links TRBV12-3 or TRBV12-4 to TRBJ2-1; D ambiguous. This CDR3 contains 12 residues. Trimming pared 1 base from V and 11 bases from J, leaving 9 bases between. The CDR3 loop is CASSLEFQKQFF. The CDR3 DNA follows: TGTGCCAGCAGTTTAGAGTTTCAGAAGCAGTTCTTC.

The chain joins TRBV24-1 to TRBJ2-3; a weak D match, TRBD1 (6 bases). Germline V gene sequence: CDR1 KGHDR, CDR2 SFDVKD. Trimming pared 6 bases from V and 9 bases from J, leaving 12 bases between. CDR3 size: 12 residues. DNA for the CDR3: TGTGCCACCAGTAGCCTGGGGGCAACGCAGTATTTT. Protein sequence: CATSSLGATQYF.

V is TRBV13 and J is TRBJ2-2, with TRBD2 matching over 9 bases. Trimming removed 9 bases from V and 4 bases from J; junction bases left unmatched: 9. The germline gives CDR1 PRHDT, CDR2 FYEKMQ (reference sequence). The CDR3 covers 15 residues. Here the CDR3 DNA reads TGTGCCAGTACTAGCGGGTGGGATAGCACCGGGGAGCTGTTTTTT. As protein: CASTSGWDSTGELFF.

A single count supports this clone. The chain employs TRBV28 and TRBJ1-6; 7 bases are a match to TRBD1. V lost 3 bases, J lost 2 bases, and 1 base stayed unmatched. The germline V gene encodes CDR1 MDHEN and CDR2 SYDVKM. This CDR3 has 15 amino acids. Written as DNA, the CDR3 is TGTGCCAGCAGTTTCCAGGGGGCCTATAATTCACCCCTCCACTTT. Its protein product is CASSFQGAYNSPLHF.

The J gene is TRBJ1-1, the V gene TRBV6-1; no firm D call. The CDR3 contains 16 residues. Trimming removed 2 bases from V and 5 bases from J, with 18 bases in between. Per the germline V gene, CDR1 is MNHNS and CDR2 is SASEGT. CDR3 DNA: TGTGCCAGCAGTGAAAAACCATTCATCAGGAGGACTGAAGCTTTCTTT. Protein: CASSEKPFIRRTEAFF.

Points on this clone: The junction differs from germline at one of its ends, possibly a read error. The V gene is TRBV7-7, the J gene TRBJ2-1, with 7 nucleotides matching TRBD2. The germline gives CDR1 SSHAT, CDR2 FNYEAQ (reference sequence). This CDR3 has 15 amino acids. Written as DNA, the CDR3 is TGTGCTAGCAGCTTATCGGGCGGGAGTGACAATGAGCAGTTCTTC. Protein product: CASSLSGGSDNEQFF.

This sequence joins TRBV7-2 and TRBJ1-5; D is undetermined. From germline, CDR1 is SGHTA and CDR2 FQGNSA. The CDR3 extends over 15 amino acids. With 5 bases removed from V and 7 bases from J, the gap between germline ends came to 18 bases. The CDR3 protein is CASSLDGGLRQPQHF. CDR3 sequence (DNA): TGTGCCAGCAGCCTGGATGGCGGGCTAAGGCAGCCCCAGCATTTT. The full variable domain, its missing parts supplied by reference TRBV7-2 and TRBJ1-5, is GAGVSQSPSNKVTEKGKDVELRCDPISGHTALYWYRQSLGQGLEFLIYFQGNSAPDKSGLPSDRFSAERTGGSVSTLTIQRTQQEDSAVYLCASSLDGGLRQPQHFGDGTRLSIL.

This clone has a single count. This chain connects TRBV5-4 to TRBJ2-7, with 9 nucleotides matching TRBD2. Germline-derived CDR1 and CDR2 are SGHNT and YYREEE (reference sequence). The CDR3 is made up of 17 amino acids. J was trimmed by 3 bases and V by 0 bases; bases with no gene match: 10. The CDR3 here is CASSLGGIAGVGYEQYF. The CDR3 DNA is TGTGCCAGCAGCTTGGGGGGAATAGCGGGAGTGGGCTACGAGCAGTACTTC.

The rearrangement links TRBV27 to TRBJ2-7; tentatively, D is TRBD2 (5 bases). V gave up 3 bases and J gave up 3 bases, with 12 bases separating them. This CDR3 region has 14 residues. From germline, CDR1 is MNHEY and CDR2 SMNVEV (reference sequence). CDR3 protein: CASSLNGIGYEQYF. CDR3 bases: TGTGCCAGCAGTTTGAACGGGATAGGCTACGAGCAGTACTTC.

This clone has just a few counts. The genes are TRBV15 and TRBJ1-2, with 10 positions matching TRBD1. Germline V gives CDR1 LNHNV, CDR2 YYDKDF (reference sequence). This CDR3 has 15 residues. V was pared by 2 bases and J by 4 bases, with 4 bases of the junction left unmatched. CDR3 amino acids: CATSRPGQGSYGYTF. The CDR3 region has the DNA TGTGCCACCAGCAGACCGGGACAGGGGTCCTATGGCTACACCTTC.

The J gene is TRBJ2-1, the V gene TRBV2; weak D call: TRBD1 (5 bases). V was clipped by 5 bases and J by 5 bases, with 13 bases between them. Germline lookup yields CDR1 SNHLY and CDR2 FYNNEI. This CDR3 contains 14 residues. DNA for the CDR3: TGTGCCAGCAGTTTGACAGAGACCCACAATGAGCAGTTCTTC. Amino acid sequence: CASSLTETHNEQFF.

This chain connects TRBV28 to TRBJ2-1; TRBD2 is a possible D gene (5 bases). With 5 bases removed from V and 6 bases from J, the gap between germline ends came to 8 bases. Germline lookup yields CDR1 MDHEN and CDR2 SYDVKM. This CDR3 region has 12 residues. Here the CDR3 reads CASSRGRNEQFF. CDR3 nucleotides: TGTGCCAGCAGTAGAGGGCGCAATGAGCAGTTCTTC.

V gene TRBV20-1 combines with J gene TRBJ2-5; no definite D call. In germline, CDR1 is DFQATT, CDR2 SNEGSKA (reference sequence). The length of the CDR3 is 10 residues. The CDR3 spells CSTVRETQYF. CDR3 in DNA: TGCAGCACAGTCAGGGAGACCCAGTACTTC.

The chain couples TRBV5-5 to TRBJ1-2, with unresolved D. The V end was cut by 0 bases, the J end by 1 base, with 10 bases between. The length of the CDR3 is 15 residues. Per germline, CDR1 SGHKS and CDR2 YYEKEE (reference sequence). CDR3 sequence (DNA): TGTGCCAGCAGCTTGGTCGGAGGTCGTAACTATGGCTACACCTTC. Translation: CASSLVGGRNYGYTF.

The chain employs TRBV29-1 and TRBJ1-2; D is possibly TRBD1 (5 bases). Trimming removed 7 bases from V and 3 bases from J, with 15 bases in between. The CDR3 consists of 13 residues. Per the germline V gene, CDR1 is SQVTM and CDR2 is ANQGSEA. CDR3 sequence: CSAARGKDYGYTF. CDR3 nucleotides: TGCAGCGCTGCAAGGGGCAAAGACTATGGCTACACCTTC.

This chain connects TRBV5-6 to TRBJ2-7; a possible D gene is TRBD1 (6 bases). Per germline, CDR1 SGHDT and CDR2 YYEEEE. V gave up 0 bases and J gave up 5 bases, with 18 bases separating them. The CDR3 has 16 amino acids. CDR3 bases: TGTGCCAGCAGCTTGGTTGGGACACCAGAGTTGCACGAGCAGTACTTC. Residues: CASSLVGTPELHEQYF.

CDR3 protein: CASSLRVGARNYGYTF. The CDR3 DNA sequence: TGCGCCAGCAGCCTCCGAGTGGGGGCGCGGAACTATGGCTACACCTTC. The J gene is TRBJ1-2, the V gene TRBV5-1; TRBD1 might be the D (6 bases). CDR3 size: 16 residues. Trimming left V 4 bases short and J 2 bases short, with 18 bases between. CDR1 is SGHRS, CDR2 YFSETQ, per germline.

The chain combines TRBV6-5 with TRBJ2-7; 11 bases map to TRBD2. The CDR3 has 15 residues. CDR1 is MNHEY, CDR2 SVGAGI, per germline. With V trimmed by 4 bases and J by 0 bases, 2 bases remained unmatched. The CDR3 sequence: CASSFGTSGSYEQYF. DNA of the CDR3: TGTGCCAGCAGTTTCGGGACTAGCGGCTCCTACGAGCAGTACTTC.

The chain joins TRBV30 to TRBJ2-1; 9 nucleotides agree with TRBD2. CDR1 GTSNPN and CDR2 SVGIG come from the germline V gene (reference sequence). Trimming at V came to 3 bases and at J to 9 bases, leaving 9 bases not matched to a gene. The CDR3 spans 14 residues. CDR3 in DNA: TGTGCCTGGAGCCTCGGACTAGCGTTAGGTGAGCAGTTCTTC. It translates to CAWSLGLALGEQFF.

In regard to this clone: The junction shows a germline mismatch at one end, possibly a read error. This chain joins TRBV18 and TRBJ1-4, with a weak D call TRBD1 (5 bases). CDR3 length: 14 amino acids. From germline, CDR1 is KGHSH and CDR2 LQKENI. CDR3 region: CASSPSGTNEKLLF. The CDR3 DNA sequence: TGTGCCAGCTCACCTTCGGGGACTAATGAAAAACTGCTTTTT.

This sequence joins TRBV28 and TRBJ1-6, with TRBD1 as a possible D gene (5 bases). V lost 3 bases, J lost 7 bases, and 16 bases lay in between. Germline assignment: CDR1 MDHEN and CDR2 SYDVKM. The length of the CDR3 is 16 residues. The CDR3 loop is CASSLVPSGVNSPLHF. The CDR3 coding sequence is TGTGCCAGCAGTTTGGTTCCATCGGGGGTGAATTCACCCCTCCACTTT.